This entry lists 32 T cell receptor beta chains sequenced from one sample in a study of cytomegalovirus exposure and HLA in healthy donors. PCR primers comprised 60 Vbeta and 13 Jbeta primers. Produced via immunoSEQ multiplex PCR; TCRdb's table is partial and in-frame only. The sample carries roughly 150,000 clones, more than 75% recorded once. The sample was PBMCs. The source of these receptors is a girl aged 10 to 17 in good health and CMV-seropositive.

DNA for the CDR3: TGCGCCAGCAGCTTGGCCCCGGGGATAATTTCCTACGAGCAGTACTTC. This translates into CASSLAPGIISYEQYF. The V gene is TRBV5-1, the J gene TRBJ2-5; possible D gene TRBD2, 5 bases. Judging by the DNA end, TRBJ2-7 fits better; the J call may be wrong. CDR3 length: 16 residues. The V gene's germline CDR1 is SGHRS and CDR2 YFSETQ.

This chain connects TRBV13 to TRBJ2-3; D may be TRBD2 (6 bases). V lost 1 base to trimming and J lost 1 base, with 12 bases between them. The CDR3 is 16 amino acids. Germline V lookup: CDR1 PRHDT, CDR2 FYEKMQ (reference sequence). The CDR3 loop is CASSLALAKRTDTQYF. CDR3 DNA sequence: TGTGCCAGCAGCTTAGCGCTAGCGAAACGCACAGATACGCAGTATTTT.

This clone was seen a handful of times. Here the CDR3 reads CASSYRDGDTEAFF. Here the CDR3 DNA reads TGTGCCAGCAGTTACCGTGACGGAGACACTGAAGCTTTCTTT. V is TRBV6-6 and J is TRBJ1-1, with D hard to call. V was cut by 2 bases and J by 3 bases, with 10 bases left in between. Germline values: CDR1 MNHNY, CDR2 SVGAGI (reference sequence). The CDR3 contains 14 residues.

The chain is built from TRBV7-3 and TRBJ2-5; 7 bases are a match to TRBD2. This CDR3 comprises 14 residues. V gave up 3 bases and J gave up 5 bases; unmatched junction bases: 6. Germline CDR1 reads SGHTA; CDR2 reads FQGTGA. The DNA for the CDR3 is TGTGCCAGCAGCTTCACTAGCGCCTGGGAGACCCAGTACTTC. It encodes CASSFTSAWETQYF.

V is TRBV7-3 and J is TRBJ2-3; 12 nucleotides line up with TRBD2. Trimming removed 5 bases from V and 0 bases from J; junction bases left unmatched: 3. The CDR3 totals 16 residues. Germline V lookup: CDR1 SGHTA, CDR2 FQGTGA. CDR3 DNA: TGTGCCAGCAGCCCTAGCGGGGGGGCAAGCACAGATACGCAGTATTTT. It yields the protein CASSPSGGASTDTQYF.

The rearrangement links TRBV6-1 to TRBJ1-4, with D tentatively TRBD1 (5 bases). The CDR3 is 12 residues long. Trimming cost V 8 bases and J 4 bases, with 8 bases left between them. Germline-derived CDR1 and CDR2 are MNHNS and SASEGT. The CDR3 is CASGGDNEKLFF. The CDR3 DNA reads TGTGCCAGCGGAGGGGATAATGAAAAACTGTTTTTT.

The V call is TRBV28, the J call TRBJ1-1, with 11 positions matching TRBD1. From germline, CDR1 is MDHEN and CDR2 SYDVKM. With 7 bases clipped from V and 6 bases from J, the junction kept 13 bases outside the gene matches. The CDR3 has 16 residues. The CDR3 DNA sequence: TGTGCCAGCACTCTCAGACTTGGACAGGGGGCGGCTGAAGCTTTCTTT. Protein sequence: CASTLRLGQGAAEAFF.

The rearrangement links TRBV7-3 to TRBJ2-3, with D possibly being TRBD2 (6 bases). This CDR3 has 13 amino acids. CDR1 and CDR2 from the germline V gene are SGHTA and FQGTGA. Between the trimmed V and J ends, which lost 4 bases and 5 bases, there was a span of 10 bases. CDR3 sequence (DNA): TGTGCCAGCAGCTCCATGGGGGGAGATACGCAGTATTTT. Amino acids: CASSSMGGDTQYF.

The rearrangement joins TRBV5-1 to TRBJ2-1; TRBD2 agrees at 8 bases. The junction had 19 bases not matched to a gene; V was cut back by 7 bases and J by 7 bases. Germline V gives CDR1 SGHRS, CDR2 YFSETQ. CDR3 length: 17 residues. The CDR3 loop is CASLLGPSGLGENEQFF. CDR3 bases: TGCGCCAGCCTACTGGGGCCCTCGGGACTAGGGGAAAATGAGCAGTTCTTC.

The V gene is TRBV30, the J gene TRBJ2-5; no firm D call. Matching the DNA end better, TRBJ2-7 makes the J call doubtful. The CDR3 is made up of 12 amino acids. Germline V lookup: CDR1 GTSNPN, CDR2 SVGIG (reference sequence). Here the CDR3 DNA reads TGTGCCTGGAGTGTATCGGAGTACGAGCAGTACTTC. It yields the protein CAWSVSEYEQYF.

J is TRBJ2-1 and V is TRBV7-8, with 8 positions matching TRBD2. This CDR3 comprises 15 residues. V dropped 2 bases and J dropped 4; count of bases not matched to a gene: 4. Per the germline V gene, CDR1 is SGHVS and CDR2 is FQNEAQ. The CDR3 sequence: CASSLTGGIYNEQFF. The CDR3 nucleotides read TGTGCCAGCAGCTTAACGGGGGGGATTTACAATGAGCAGTTCTTC. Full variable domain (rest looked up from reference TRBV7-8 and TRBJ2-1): GAGVSQSPRYKVAKRGQDVALRCDPISGHVSLFWYQQALGQGPEFLTYFQNEAQLDKSGLPSDRFFAERPEGSVSTLKIQRTQQEDSAVYLCASSLTGGIYNEQFFGPGTRLTVL.

The CDR3 reads CASSPRLTSYSNQPQHF. CDR3 nucleotide sequence: TGTGCCAGCAGTCCCAGGCTAACGAGCTATAGCAATCAGCCCCAGCATTTT. The chain links TRBV27 to TRBJ1-5; D is uncertain. V gave up 5 bases and J gave up 0 bases, with 17 bases separating them. This CDR3 spans 17 amino acids. Per germline, CDR1 MNHEY and CDR2 SMNVEV (reference sequence).

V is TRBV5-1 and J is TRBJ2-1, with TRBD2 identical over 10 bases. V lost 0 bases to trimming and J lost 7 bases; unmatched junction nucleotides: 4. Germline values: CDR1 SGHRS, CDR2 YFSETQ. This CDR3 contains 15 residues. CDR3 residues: CASSLVLAGRNEQFF. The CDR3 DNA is TGCGCCAGCAGCTTGGTACTAGCGGGACGAAATGAGCAGTTCTTC. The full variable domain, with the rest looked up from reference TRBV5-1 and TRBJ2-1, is KAGVTQTPRYLIKTRGQQVTLSCSPISGHRSVSWYQQTPGQGLQFLFEYFSETQRNKGNFPGRFSGRQFSNSRSEMNVSTLELGDSALYLCASSLVLAGRNEQFFGPGTRLTVL.

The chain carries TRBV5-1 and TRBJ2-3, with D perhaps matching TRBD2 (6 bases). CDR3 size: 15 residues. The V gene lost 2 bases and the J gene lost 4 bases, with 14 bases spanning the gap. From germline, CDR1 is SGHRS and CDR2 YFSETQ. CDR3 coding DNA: TGCGCCAGCAGCTTTACGGGACTGGTGGCAGATACGCAGTATTTT. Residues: CASSFTGLVADTQYF.

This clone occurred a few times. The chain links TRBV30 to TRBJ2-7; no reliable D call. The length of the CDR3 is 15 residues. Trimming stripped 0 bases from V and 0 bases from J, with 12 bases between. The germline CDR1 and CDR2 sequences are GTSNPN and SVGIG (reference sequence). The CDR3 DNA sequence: TGTGCCTGGAGTGTCGTCGGTTCTAGCTCCTACGAGCAGTACTTC. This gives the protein CAWSVVGSSSYEQYF. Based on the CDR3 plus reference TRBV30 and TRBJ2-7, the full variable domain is SQTIHQWPATLVQPVGSPLSLECTVEGTSNPNLYWYRQAAGRGLQLLFYSVGIGQISSEVPQNLSASRPQDRQFILSSKKLLLSDSGFYLCAWSVVGSSSYEQYFGPGTRLTVT.

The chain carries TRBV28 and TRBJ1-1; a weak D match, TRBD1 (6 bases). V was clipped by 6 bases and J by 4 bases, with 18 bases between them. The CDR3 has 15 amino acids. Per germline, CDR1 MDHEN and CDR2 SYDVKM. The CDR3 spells CASSPLRGAGTEAFF. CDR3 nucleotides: TGTGCCAGCAGCCCCTTGCGGGGGGCCGGCACTGAAGCTTTCTTT.

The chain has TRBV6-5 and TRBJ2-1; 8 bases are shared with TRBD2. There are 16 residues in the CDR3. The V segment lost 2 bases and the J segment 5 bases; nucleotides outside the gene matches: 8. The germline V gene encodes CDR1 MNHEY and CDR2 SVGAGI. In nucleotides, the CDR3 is TGTGCCAGCAGTTACCAGAGGACGGGAGGGAACAATGAGCAGTTCTTC. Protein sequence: CASSYQRTGGNNEQFF.

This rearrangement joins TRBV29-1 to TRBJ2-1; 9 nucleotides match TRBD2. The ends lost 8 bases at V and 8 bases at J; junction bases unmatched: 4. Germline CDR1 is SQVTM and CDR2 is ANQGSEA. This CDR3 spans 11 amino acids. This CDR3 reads CSSGLADEQFF. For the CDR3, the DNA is TGCAGCTCGGGACTAGCCGATGAGCAGTTCTTC.

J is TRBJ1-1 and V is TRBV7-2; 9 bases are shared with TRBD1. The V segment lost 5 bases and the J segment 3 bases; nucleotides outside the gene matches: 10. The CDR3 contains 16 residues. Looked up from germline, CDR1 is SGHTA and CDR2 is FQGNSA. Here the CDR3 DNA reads TGTGCCAGCAGCCCGGCGGGGGACAGGGTGTACACTGAAGCTTTCTTT. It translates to CASSPAGDRVYTEAFF.

The CDR3 DNA reads TGTGCCAGCAGCTTACTAGCGGGGGGGCCCCATGAGCAGTTCTTC. Translated, it gives CASSLLAGGPHEQFF. The V gene is TRBV7-9, the J gene TRBJ2-1; 12 nucleotides line up with TRBD2. Germline values: CDR1 SEHNR, CDR2 FQNEAQ (reference sequence). V shed 2 bases and J 8 bases; nucleotides not matched to a gene: 4. This CDR3 contains 15 residues. Full variable domain (outside the CDR3, taken from reference TRBV7-9 and TRBJ2-1): DTGVSQNPRHKITKRGQNVTFRCDPISEHNRLYWYRQTLGQGPEFLTYFQNEAQLEKSRLLSDRFSAERPKGSFSTLEIQRTEQGDSAMYLCASSLLAGGPHEQFFGPGTRLTVL.

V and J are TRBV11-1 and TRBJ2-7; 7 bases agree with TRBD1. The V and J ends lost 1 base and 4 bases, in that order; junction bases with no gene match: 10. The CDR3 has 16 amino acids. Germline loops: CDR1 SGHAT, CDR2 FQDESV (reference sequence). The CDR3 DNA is TGTGCCAGCAGCTTAGATGTGACAGGGATGCAGTACGAGCAGTACTTC. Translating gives CASSLDVTGMQYEQYF.

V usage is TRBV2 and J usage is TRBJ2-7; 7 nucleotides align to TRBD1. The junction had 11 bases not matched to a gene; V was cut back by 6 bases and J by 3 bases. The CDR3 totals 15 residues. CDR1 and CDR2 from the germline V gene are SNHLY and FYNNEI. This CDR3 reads CASRRDRERNYEQYF. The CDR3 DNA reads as TGTGCCAGCAGAAGAGACAGGGAGAGAAACTACGAGCAGTACTTC.

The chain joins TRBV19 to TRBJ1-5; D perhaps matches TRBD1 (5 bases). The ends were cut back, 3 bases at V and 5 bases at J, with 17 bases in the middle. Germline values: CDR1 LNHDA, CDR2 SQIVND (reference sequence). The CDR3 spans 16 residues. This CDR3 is CASSINTGHGDQPQHF. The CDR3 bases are TGTGCCAGTAGTATTAATACAGGCCATGGGGATCAGCCCCAGCATTTT.

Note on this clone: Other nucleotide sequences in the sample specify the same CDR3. The CDR3 DNA reads TGCAGCGTTGGGAGGGAGGGTGGCTACACCTTC. Its translation is CSVGREGGYTF. The rearrangement joins TRBV29-1 to TRBJ1-2; D not certain. Germline V CDR1 and CDR2: SQVTM, ANQGSEA. The CDR3 contains 11 residues. The V and J ends lost 4 bases and 7 bases respectively, with 10 bases between them.

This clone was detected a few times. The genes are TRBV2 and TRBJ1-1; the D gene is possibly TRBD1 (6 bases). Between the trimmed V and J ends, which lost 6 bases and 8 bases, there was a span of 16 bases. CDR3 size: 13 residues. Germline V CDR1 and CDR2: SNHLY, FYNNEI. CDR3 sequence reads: CASRGPGTHEAFF. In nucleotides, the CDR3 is TGTGCCAGCAGGGGGCCCGGGACACACGAAGCTTTCTTT.

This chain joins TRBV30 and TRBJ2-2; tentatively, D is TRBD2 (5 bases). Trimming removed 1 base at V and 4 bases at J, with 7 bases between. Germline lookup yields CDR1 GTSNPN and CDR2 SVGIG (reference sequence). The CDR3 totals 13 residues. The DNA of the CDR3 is TGTGCCTGGAGTGGAACTAGCACCGGGGAGCTGTTTTTT. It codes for CAWSGTSTGELFF.

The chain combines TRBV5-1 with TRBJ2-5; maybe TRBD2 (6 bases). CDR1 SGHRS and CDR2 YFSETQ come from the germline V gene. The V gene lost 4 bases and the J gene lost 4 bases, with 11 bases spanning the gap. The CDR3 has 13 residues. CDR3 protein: CASSRSRGETQYF. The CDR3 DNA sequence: TGCGCCAGCAGCCGGTCGCGGGGAGAGACCCAGTACTTC.

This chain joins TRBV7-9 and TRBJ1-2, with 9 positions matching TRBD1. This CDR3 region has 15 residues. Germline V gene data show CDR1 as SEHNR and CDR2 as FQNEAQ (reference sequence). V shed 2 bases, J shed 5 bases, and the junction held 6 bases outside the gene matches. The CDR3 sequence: CASSLSGQGLYGYTF. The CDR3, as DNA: TGTGCCAGCAGCTTATCGGGACAGGGACTATATGGCTACACCTTC.

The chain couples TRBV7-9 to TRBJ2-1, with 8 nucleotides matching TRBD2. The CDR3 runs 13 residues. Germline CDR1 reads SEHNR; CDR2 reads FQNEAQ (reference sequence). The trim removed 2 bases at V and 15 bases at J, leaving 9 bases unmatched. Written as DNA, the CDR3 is TGTGCCAGCAGCTTATTAGCGGGACTAGATTTGTTCTTC. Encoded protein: CASSLLAGLDLFF.

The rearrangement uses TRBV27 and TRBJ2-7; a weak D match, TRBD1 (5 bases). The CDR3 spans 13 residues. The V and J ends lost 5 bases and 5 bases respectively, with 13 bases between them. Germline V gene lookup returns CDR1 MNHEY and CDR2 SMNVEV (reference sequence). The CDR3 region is CASSPDRIDEQYF. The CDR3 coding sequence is TGTGCCAGCAGTCCCGACAGAATCGACGAGCAGTACTTC.

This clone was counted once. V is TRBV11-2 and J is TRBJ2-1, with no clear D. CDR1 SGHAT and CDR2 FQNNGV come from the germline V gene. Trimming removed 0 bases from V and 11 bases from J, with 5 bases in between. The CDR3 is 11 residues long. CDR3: CASSLDLKQFF. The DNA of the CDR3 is TGTGCCAGCAGCTTAGATTTAAAGCAGTTCTTC.

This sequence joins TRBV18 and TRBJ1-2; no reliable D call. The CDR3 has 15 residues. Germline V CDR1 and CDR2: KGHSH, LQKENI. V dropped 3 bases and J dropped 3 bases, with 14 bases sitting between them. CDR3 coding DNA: TGTGCCAGCTCACCGAGAACCGGGGAGGACTATGGCTACACCTTC. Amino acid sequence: CASSPRTGEDYGYTF.